These 9 T cell receptor beta chains came from one sample sequenced in a study of cytomegalovirus exposure and HLA in healthy donors (dated by TCRdb to 2016 to 2017). Library construction relied on the immunoSEQ multiplex PCR assay. For the multiplex PCR, a mixture combining 60 forward primers for TCR Vbeta segments and 13 reverse primers for TCR Jbeta segments was used. This immuneACCESS table, as held by TCRdb, lists in-frame sequences with V and J called but not all clones. Of the missing ones, under half trace to an unresolved V gene in checked studies; the others have no known cause. This sample comprises roughly 100,000 clones, around 73% of them detected only once. The top ten constitute 1.5% to 2% of the sample. The sequencing sample was made of PBMCs. The source is a woman in her forties in good health and CMV-seronegative.

The V and J genes are TRBV6-1 and TRBJ2-1, with 12 bases aligning to TRBD2. J lost 7 bases, V lost 4 bases, and 5 bases had no gene match. Germline V gene data show CDR1 as MNHNS and CDR2 as SASEGT. The CDR3 loop spans 15 amino acids. CDR3 coding DNA: TGTGCCAGCAGTGGGACTAGCGGGATTGGGAATGAGCAGTTCTTC. Its translation: CASSGTSGIGNEQFF.

The rearrangement joins TRBV29-1 to TRBJ1-3; D possibly corresponds to TRBD1 (5 bases). V lost 6 bases, J lost 0 bases, and 9 bases lay in between. CDR1 and CDR2 (germline): SQVTM, ANQGSEA. CDR3 length: 13 amino acids. The DNA of the CDR3 is TGCAGCGTGGCAGGGAACTCTGGAAACACCATATATTTT. Protein sequence: CSVAGNSGNTIYF. Complete variable domain (other parts from reference TRBV29-1 and TRBJ1-3): SAVISQKPSRDICQRGTSLTIQCQVDSQVTMMFWYRQQPGQSLTLIATANQGSEATYESGFVIDKFPISRPNLTFSTLTVSNMSPEDSSIYLCSVAGNSGNTIYFGEGSWLTVV.

The CDR3 DNA is TGTGCCAGCAGTTCCGTCGACTCCATCGGAGCTAACTATGGCTACACCTTC. Translating it yields CASSSVDSIGANYGYTF. V gene TRBV27 combines with J gene TRBJ1-2; D ambiguous. The CDR3 runs 17 residues. V shed 4 bases and J shed 0 bases, with 18 bases lying between them. The V gene's germline CDR1 is MNHEY and CDR2 SMNVEV (reference sequence).

The chain recombines TRBV28 with TRBJ1-2; D gene unclear. Trimming cost V 7 bases and J 0 bases, with 6 bases left between them. CDR1 and CDR2 (germline): MDHEN, SYDVKM. This CDR3 has 12 residues. The CDR3 protein is CASIVPNYGYTF. The CDR3 DNA reads TGTGCCAGCATAGTACCTAACTATGGCTACACCTTC.

The rearrangement links TRBV11-2 to TRBJ2-5; 10 nucleotides agree with TRBD2. The junction had 0 bases not matched to a gene; V was cut back by 0 bases and J by 5 bases. There are 14 residues in the CDR3. Per germline, CDR1 SGHAT and CDR2 FQNNGV. CDR3 DNA sequence: TGTGCCAGCAGCTTAGAAGCGGGAGGGGAGACCCAGTACTTC. Protein sequence: CASSLEAGGETQYF. The full variable domain, in which reference TRBV11-2 and TRBJ2-5 provide the parts outside the CDR3, is EAGVAQSPRYKIIEKRQSVAFWCNPISGHATLYWYQQILGQGPKLLIQFQNNGVVDDSQLPKDRFSAERLKGVDSTLKIQPAKLEDSAVYLCASSLEAGGETQYFGPGTRLLVL.

This clone was seen only a few times. The chain links TRBV21-1 to TRBJ2-7; the D call TRBD2 from the table was never checked on the DNA. TRBV21-1 counts as a pseudogene. This CDR3 contains 14 residues. As DNA, the CDR3 is TGTGCCAGAATAGCGGACCCGAGCTCCTACGAGCAGTACTTC. Translated, it gives CARIADPSSYEQYF.

This clone was picked up one time. The gene calls are TRBV5-6 and TRBJ2-2; perhaps TRBD2 as D (6 bases). Deletions cut 3 bases from V and 3 bases from J, with 12 bases between. Germline V gives CDR1 SGHDT, CDR2 YYEEEE. The CDR3 loop spans 15 amino acids. CDR3 DNA: TGTGCCAGCAGCTCCCCGGGAGATTACACCGGGGAGCTGTTTTTT. Protein sequence: CASSSPGDYTGELFF.

This clone was detected once. The chain combines TRBV5-4 with TRBJ2-2; TRBD2 agrees at 9 bases. V was clipped by 0 bases and J by 1 base; unmatched bases: 4. CDR1 SGHNT and CDR2 YYREEE come from the germline V gene (reference sequence). There are 17 residues in the CDR3. The CDR3 DNA sequence: TGTGCCAGCAGCTTGGCCCCTAGCGGGAAGAACACCGGGGAGCTGTTTTTT. The encoded protein is CASSLAPSGKNTGELFF. Combining the CDR3 with reference TRBV5-4 and TRBJ2-2 gives the whole variable domain ETGVTQSPTHLIKTRGQQVTLRCSSQSGHNTVSWYQQALGQGPQFIFQYYREEENGRGNFPPRFSGLQFPNYSSELNVNALELDDSALYLCASSLAPSGKNTGELFFGEGSRLTVL.

V is TRBV29-1 and J is TRBJ2-3, with TRBD2 matching over 7 bases. The CDR3 loop spans 14 amino acids. With V trimmed by 1 base and J by 4 bases, 5 bases remained unmatched. Per the germline V gene, CDR1 is SQVTM and CDR2 is ANQGSEA. The CDR3 region is CSVEGLGRADTQYF. In nucleotides, the CDR3 is TGCAGCGTTGAAGGGCTGGGGAGGGCAGATACGCAGTATTTT.